The T cell receptor (beta chain) described here comes from a study of identical twins. About this clonotype itself: The antigen remains unidentified.

Whole-study results and caveats: The degree of excess twin sharing was weaker in beta out-of-frame sequences. Sequences that were out-of-frame, alpha and twin-shared displayed an excess of low generation probability.

MiXCR, applied by TCRdb to the 5' RACE reads, yields one record per CDR3 protein. Seen here are 1.5 million to 2 million distinct CDR3 sequences, less than 35% observed once, and the top ten hold more than 0.25%. The TCR sequence derives from a newborn girl in good health. What was sequenced was cord blood.

CDR3 nucleotide sequence: TGCGCCAGCAGCACCCGGTTTGAGGCTAGCGGGAGTGTAGGCATAAATGAGCAGTTCTTC. This sequence encodes CASSTRFEASGSVGINEQFF. The V gene is TRBV5-1, the J gene TRBJ2-1, with 10 bases fitting TRBD2. CDR3 length: 20 residues. Trimming at V came to 4 bases and at J to 7 bases, leaving 23 bases not matched to a gene. Germline assignment: CDR1 SGHRS and CDR2 YFSETQ.